Each of the 10 T cell receptor beta chains below was sequenced from the same sample in a study of cytomegalovirus exposure and HLA in healthy donors listed by TCRdb under 2017. Library generation was performed with the immunoSEQ multiplex PCR assay. A mixture of 60 forward primers for TCR Vbeta segments and 13 reverse primers for TCR Jbeta segments was used in the multiplex PCR. TCRdb re-hosts the immuneACCESS table, in-frame sequences only. Its copies lack some clones; in the studies checked, an unresolved V gene accounts for under half of them, and the cause for the rest is not known. The sample profile shows some 120,000 clones; about 80% of them were found once. The top ten clonotypes cover 1% of the sample. Input material: PBMCs. The source of these receptors is a man in his forties or fifties in good health and CMV-seronegative.

J is TRBJ2-2 and V is TRBV7-3, with 7 bases lining up with TRBD2. Germline CDR1 reads SGHTA; CDR2 reads FQGTGA. The junction had 2 bases not matched to a gene; V was cut back by 3 bases and J by 4 bases. The CDR3 loop spans 14 amino acids. The CDR3 nucleotides are TGTGCCAGCAGCTTTGGCGGGAGCACCGGGGAGCTGTTTTTT. Translating it yields CASSFGGSTGELFF.

This sequence joins TRBV6-5 and TRBJ1-6; 10 bases are a match to TRBD1. V dropped 5 bases and J dropped 7; count of bases not matched to a gene: 2. CDR1 MNHEY and CDR2 SVGAGI come from the germline V gene. The CDR3 is 14 residues long. The CDR3 sequence: CASSQGQGNSPLHF. DNA for the CDR3: TGTGCCAGCAGTCAGGGACAGGGGAATTCACCCCTCCACTTT.

This chain links TRBV2 with TRBJ2-7; D remains unclear. CDR3 length: 11 residues. Trimming pared 5 bases from V and 4 bases from J, leaving 6 bases between. CDR1 and CDR2 (germline): SNHLY, FYNNEI. The CDR3, as DNA: TGTGCCAGCAGTTACATATACGAGCAGTACTTC. It yields the protein CASSYIYEQYF.

CDR3 coding DNA: TGTGCCAGCAGCTTTAGTTTGGGGGAGGGAGATACGCAGTATTTT. It translates to CASSFSLGEGDTQYF. V gene TRBV7-2 combines with J gene TRBJ2-3; TRBD2 agrees at 7 bases. The V gene end was trimmed by 3 bases and the J gene end by 5 bases; junction bases not matched to a gene: 8. The CDR3 is 15 residues long. The germline gives CDR1 SGHTA, CDR2 FQGNSA.

The rearrangement uses TRBV5-1 and TRBJ2-7, with D perhaps matching TRBD2 (5 bases). The CDR3 spans 15 residues. Germline CDR1 is SGHRS and CDR2 is YFSETQ. Between the trimmed V and J ends, which lost 4 bases and 0 bases, there was a span of 14 bases. The CDR3 here is CASSERTGSSYEQYF. CDR3 nucleotides: TGCGCCAGCAGCGAGAGGACGGGGAGCTCCTACGAGCAGTACTTC.

The chain is built from TRBV5-1 and TRBJ1-1; 8 bases map to TRBD1. Germline values: CDR1 SGHRS, CDR2 YFSETQ. The CDR3 sequence is 15 residues long. Trimming removed 1 base from V and 6 bases from J; junction bases left unmatched: 8. The CDR3: CASSLPSGGVSEAFF. CDR3 nucleotides: TGCGCCAGCAGCTTGCCGTCAGGGGGCGTTTCTGAAGCTTTCTTT.

The chain employs TRBV2 and TRBJ2-3; a possible D gene is TRBD2 (5 bases). The CDR3 covers 15 residues. Trimming stripped 7 bases from V and 1 base from J, with 15 bases between. The V gene's germline CDR1 is SNHLY and CDR2 FYNNEI. The CDR3 protein is CASNPLAPGTDTQYF. The CDR3 nucleotides read TGTGCCAGCAACCCGCTAGCCCCTGGCACAGATACGCAGTATTTT. The whole variable domain, remainder taken from reference TRBV2 and TRBJ2-3, is EPEVTQTPSHQVTQMGQEVILRCVPISNHLYFYWYRQILGQKVEFLVSFYNNEISEKSEIFDDQFSVERPDGSNFTLKIRSTKLEDSAMYFCASNPLAPGTDTQYFGPGTRLTVL.

The chain employs TRBV27 and TRBJ2-5, with a possible D match to TRBD1 (7 bases). The V end lost 5 bases, the J end lost 4 bases, and 11 bases lay between the germline ends. The CDR3 length is 13 residues. Germline CDR1 MNHEY, CDR2 SMNVEV (reference sequence). In DNA form, the CDR3 reads TGTGCCAGCAGTACCCAGGGGGGAGAGACCCAGTACTTC. Its protein is CASSTQGGETQYF.

In its sample, this clone was seen a few times. The rearrangement uses TRBV27 and TRBJ1-2; TRBD1 matches at 10 bases. Germline trimming cut 5 bases from V and 4 bases from J; bases unmatched to any gene: 7. The CDR3 is 15 residues long. Germline V gene lookup returns CDR1 MNHEY and CDR2 SMNVEV (reference sequence). The CDR3 nucleotides read TGTGCCAGCAGTAAACAGGGACAGGGGACCTATGGCTACACCTTC. It translates to CASSKQGQGTYGYTF.

J is TRBJ2-5 and V is TRBV19; perhaps TRBD2 as D (7 bases). V was cut by 2 bases and J by 1 base, with 8 bases left in between. This CDR3 contains 14 residues. CDR1 is LNHDA and CDR2 is SQIVND in the germline V gene (reference sequence). CDR3 DNA: TGTGCCAGTAGTATACGGGGGGCCCAAGAGACCCAGTACTTC. It is translated as CASSIRGAQETQYF.